These 24 T cell receptor beta chains originate from one sample sequenced in a study of shared clonotypes between healthy human individuals. This table comes from immunoSEQ multiplex PCR, and its TCRdb copy is limited to in-frame clones, with some not included. The sample has 2.5 million or so clones; 90% to 95% are singletons. Sequencing input: naive CD4+ T cells sorted from blood. Subset here: CD45RA+ positively selected. The receptors were sampled from a young man in good health.

The genes are TRBV30 and TRBJ2-7; the match to TRBD1 covers 7 bases. Germline V gene lookup returns CDR1 GTSNPN and CDR2 SVGIG (reference sequence). This CDR3 spans 12 amino acids. V lost 3 bases and J lost 4; bases outside the gene matches: 3. CDR3 sequence: CAWRDREYEQYF. Written as DNA, the CDR3 is TGTGCCTGGAGAGACAGGGAGTACGAGCAGTACTTC.

The chain recombines TRBV7-6 with TRBJ2-2, with 12 bases identical to TRBD2. CDR1 SGHVS and CDR2 FNYEAQ come from the germline V gene. Losses at the gene ends were 7 bases for V and 5 bases for J; bases not matched to a gene: 2. This CDR3 comprises 14 residues. CDR3 region: CASTGLAGTGELFF. The DNA of the CDR3 is TGTGCCAGCACCGGACTAGCGGGGACCGGGGAGCTGTTTTTT.

The rearrangement joins TRBV19 to TRBJ1-1; 11 nucleotides line up with TRBD1. Germline CDR1 reads LNHDA; CDR2 reads SQIVND (reference sequence). This CDR3 comprises 16 residues. V trimming: 6 bases; J trimming: 5 bases; junction bases outside the gene matches: 11. The CDR3 DNA sequence: TGTGCCAGTAGGAGGGACAGGGGGTTTGAGAAAACTGAAGCTTTCTTT. It translates to CASRRDRGFEKTEAFF.

In its sample, this clone was seen a few times. This chain uses TRBV25-1 with TRBJ1-4; D remains ambiguous. Germline values: CDR1 MGHDK, CDR2 SYGVNS. Trimming took 3 bases from V and 7 from J, leaving 12 bases between them. The CDR3 contains 14 residues. CDR3 loop: CASSDQWSGEKLFF. In nucleotides, the CDR3 is TGTGCCAGCAGTGATCAGTGGAGTGGTGAAAAACTGTTTTTT.

The V call is TRBV6-1, the J call TRBJ1-2, with 10 nucleotides matching TRBD1. The CDR3 length is 13 residues. Germline V lookup: CDR1 MNHNS, CDR2 SASEGT. Losses at the gene ends were 10 bases for V and 7 bases for J; bases not matched to a gene: 9. CDR3 residues: CATVPGQGSGYTF. As DNA, the CDR3 is TGTGCCACCGTCCCGGGACAGGGGTCTGGCTACACCTTC.

This clone has just a few counts. This sequence joins TRBV5-4 and TRBJ2-7; 9 nucleotides agree with TRBD2. The germline V gene has CDR1 SGHNT and CDR2 YYREEE (reference sequence). CDR3 size: 18 residues. With 4 bases clipped from V and 5 bases from J, the junction kept 19 bases outside the gene matches. This chain's CDR3 is CASSPLAGVTSDRHEQYF. The CDR3 DNA reads TGTGCCAGCAGCCCCTTAGCGGGAGTCACCTCGGACCGCCACGAGCAGTACTTC. The full variable domain, completed using reference TRBV5-4 and TRBJ2-7, is ETGVTQSPTHLIKTRGQQVTLRCSSQSGHNTVSWYQQALGQGPQFIFQYYREEENGRGNFPPRFSGLQFPNYSSELNVNALELDDSALYLCASSPLAGVTSDRHEQYFGPGTRLTVT.

V and J are TRBV10-3 and TRBJ2-7, with 8 bases identical to TRBD1. CDR3 size: 13 residues. Germline lookup yields CDR1 ENHRY and CDR2 SYGVKD. Trimming took 10 bases from V and 2 from J; bases not matched to a gene: 7. CDR3 protein: CANKAGQAYEQYF. The CDR3 region has the DNA TGTGCCAACAAGGCGGGACAGGCCTACGAGCAGTACTTC.

CDR3 DNA: TGTGCCTGGGCATCTGCAACTAATGAAAAACTGTTTTTT. It yields the protein CAWASATNEKLFF. The chain employs TRBV30 and TRBJ1-4; D is undetermined. V lost 5 bases and J lost 0, with 7 bases in between. The CDR3 sequence is 13 residues long. The germline gives CDR1 GTSNPN, CDR2 SVGIG (reference sequence). Full variable domain (remainder filled in from reference TRBV30 and TRBJ1-4): SQTIHQWPATLVQPVGSPLSLECTVEGTSNPNLYWYRQAAGRGLQLLFYSVGIGQISSEVPQNLSASRPQDRQFILSSKKLLLSDSGFYLCAWASATNEKLFFGSGTQLSVL.

This chain connects TRBV21-1 to TRBJ1-4. TRBV21-1 is reported as a pseudogene. This CDR3 has 11 residues. DNA of the CDR3: TGTGCCAGCAACACCTTCGGAAAACTGTTTTTT. It codes for CASNTFGKLFF.

This clone has only one observation. The junction departs from the called germline gene at one end, perhaps through a read error. V and J are TRBV7-9 and TRBJ2-7, with D uncertain. CDR1 and CDR2 from the germline V gene are SEHNR and FQNEAQ (reference sequence). The CDR3 has 14 amino acids. The CDR3 loop reads CASSPDRVSDEQYF. Written as DNA, the CDR3 is TGTGCCAGCAGCCCGGACCGAGTCTCCGACGAGCAGTACTTC.

V usage is TRBV30 and J usage is TRBJ2-5; 7 bases agree with TRBD2. The CDR3 totals 12 residues. The trim removed 5 bases at V and 6 bases at J, leaving 6 bases unmatched. Germline V gives CDR1 GTSNPN, CDR2 SVGIG (reference sequence). CDR3 nucleotides: TGTGCCTGGTCCGCCGGGAGGCAGACCCAGTACTTC. This encodes CAWSAGRQTQYF. The entire variable domain, with the rest obtained from reference TRBV30 and TRBJ2-5, is as follows: SQTIHQWPATLVQPVGSPLSLECTVEGTSNPNLYWYRQAAGRGLQLLFYSVGIGQISSEVPQNLSASRPQDRQFILSSKKLLLSDSGFYLCAWSAGRQTQYFGPGTRLLVL.

The J gene is TRBJ1-2, the V gene TRBV5-1, with a tentative D call TRBD1 (6 bases). The germline V gene encodes CDR1 SGHRS and CDR2 YFSETQ. The CDR3 covers 16 residues. V lost 3 bases, J lost 1 base, and 16 bases lay in between. CDR3 sequence reads: CASSYNFGQHNYGYTF. CDR3 nucleotide sequence: TGCGCCAGCAGCTACAATTTCGGACAGCATAACTATGGCTACACCTTC. The full variable domain, completed using reference TRBV5-1 and TRBJ1-2, is KAGVTQTPRYLIKTRGQQVTLSCSPISGHRSVSWYQQTPGQGLQFLFEYFSETQRNKGNFPGRFSGRQFSNSRSEMNVSTLELGDSALYLCASSYNFGQHNYGYTFGSGTRLTVV.

V and J are TRBV12-5 and TRBJ2-5; 9 positions agree with TRBD2. V lost 5 bases to trimming and J lost 4 bases; unmatched junction nucleotides: 5. The CDR3 extends over 14 amino acids. Germline loops: CDR1 LGHNT, CDR2 FRNRAP. The CDR3 loop is CASGQAGGPETQYF. CDR3 DNA sequence: TGTGCTAGTGGTCAGGCGGGAGGGCCAGAGACCCAGTACTTC.

This rearrangement joins TRBV28 to TRBJ1-2; tentative D call: TRBD1 (5 bases). V lost 3 bases, J lost 4 bases, and 12 bases lay in between. CDR1 and CDR2 (germline): MDHEN, SYDVKM. This CDR3 comprises 14 residues. CDR3: CASSFQQGAYGYTF. In nucleotides, the CDR3 is TGTGCCAGCAGTTTTCAGCAGGGAGCCTATGGCTACACCTTC.

About this clone: Other DNA sequences in the same sample also yield this CDR3. The chain recombines TRBV19 with TRBJ1-2; TRBD1 might be the D (5 bases). Germline V gene sequence: CDR1 LNHDA, CDR2 SQIVND (reference sequence). The ends were cut back, 4 bases at V and 4 bases at J, with 10 bases in the middle. CDR3 length: 13 residues. CDR3 region: CASSSGQGYGYTF. The CDR3 DNA reads as TGTGCCAGTAGTAGCGGTCAGGGCTATGGCTACACCTTC.

The chain has TRBV19 and TRBJ2-3; 10 bases map to TRBD1. From germline, CDR1 is LNHDA and CDR2 SQIVND (reference sequence). The CDR3 spans 15 residues. Trimming took 1 base from V and 8 from J; bases not matched to a gene: 6. The CDR3 is CASSIVGTGVSTQYF. The CDR3 DNA follows: TGTGCCAGTAGTATAGTAGGGACAGGGGTCAGTACGCAGTATTTT.

The V call is TRBV28, the J call TRBJ2-1, with D perhaps given as TRBD1 or TRBD2 (5 bases each). The CDR3 runs to 16 residues. The germline CDR1 and CDR2 sequences are MDHEN and SYDVKM. V lost 5 bases, J lost 0 bases, and 14 bases lay in between. This chain's CDR3 is CASSGSGPGSYNEQFF. In nucleotides, the CDR3 is TGTGCCAGCAGTGGCTCGGGACCGGGCTCCTACAATGAGCAGTTCTTC.

The chain couples TRBV11-2 to TRBJ2-5; TRBD2 matches at 9 bases. The CDR3 length is 16 residues. The germline V gene encodes CDR1 SGHAT and CDR2 FQNNGV. With V trimmed by 5 bases and J by 2 bases, 9 bases remained unmatched. In nucleotides, the CDR3 is TGTGCCAGCAGCCTAAGCGGGGGGTCTTCTCAAGAGACCCAGTACTTC. Its protein product is CASSLSGGSSQETQYF.

The gene calls are TRBV28 and TRBJ2-7; 9 bases match TRBD1. The CDR3 is made up of 15 amino acids. V lost 6 bases, J lost 3 bases, and 9 bases stayed unmatched. Germline V gives CDR1 MDHEN, CDR2 SYDVKM. The CDR3 region has the DNA TGTGCCAGCAGCTCCCCGGGACAGGGCCACTACGAGCAGTACTTC. This gives the protein CASSSPGQGHYEQYF. Full variable domain (remainder filled in from reference TRBV28 and TRBJ2-7): DVKVTQSSRYLVKRTGEKVFLECVQDMDHENMFWYRQDPGLGLRLIYFSYDVKMKEKGDIPEGYSVSREKKERFSLILESASTNQTSMYLCASSSPGQGHYEQYFGPGTRLTVT.

V usage is TRBV7-8 and J usage is TRBJ2-5, with 13 bases matching TRBD2. Germline trimming cut 5 bases from V and 5 bases from J; bases unmatched to any gene: 11. Germline V gene data show CDR1 as SGHVS and CDR2 as FQNEAQ. CDR3 length equals 17 residues. Written as DNA, the CDR3 is TGTGCCAGCAGCCCCTTGACTAGCGGGAGGTGGAGGGAGACCCAGTACTTC. Its translation: CASSPLTSGRWRETQYF.

V usage is TRBV5-5 and J usage is TRBJ1-2, with D hard to call. CDR1 is SGHKS, CDR2 YYEKEE, per germline (reference sequence). V was cut by 0 bases and J by 4 bases, with 10 bases left in between. The CDR3 is 14 amino acids. CDR3 sequence reads: CASSLGQPGYGYTF. CDR3 sequence (DNA): TGTGCCAGCAGCTTGGGACAACCGGGCTATGGCTACACCTTC.

The chain carries TRBV27 and TRBJ2-2; 10 bases fit TRBD1. There are 16 residues in the CDR3. Germline CDR1 reads MNHEY; CDR2 reads SMNVEV (reference sequence). Trimming removed 5 bases from V and 4 bases from J; junction bases left unmatched: 7. Here the CDR3 reads CASSPTGGVGTGELFF. The CDR3 DNA follows: TGTGCCAGCAGTCCGACAGGGGGCGTCGGCACCGGGGAGCTGTTTTTT.

The chain has TRBV2 and TRBJ2-3; maybe TRBD1 (6 bases). Germline V lookup: CDR1 SNHLY, CDR2 FYNNEI. The CDR3 sequence is 14 residues long. The V end was cut by 5 bases, the J end by 1 base, with 10 bases between. The CDR3 protein is CASSLDRRTDTQYF. The CDR3 nucleotides are TGTGCCAGCAGTTTGGACAGACGCACAGATACGCAGTATTTT.

The chain uses TRBV13 and TRBJ1-3, with TRBD1 matching over 8 bases. The CDR3 has 20 residues. CDR1 and CDR2 (germline): PRHDT, FYEKMQ (reference sequence). Trimming removed 3 bases from V and 3 bases from J; junction bases left unmatched: 19. The CDR3 reads CASSLAPTPGGRALGNTIYF. The CDR3 bases are TGTGCCAGCAGCTTGGCCCCGACTCCAGGGGGCCGGGCGCTTGGAAACACCATATATTTT.